The 30 T cell receptor beta chains below all came from one sample that was sequenced in a study of blood T cell repertoires in COVID-19. Measured with immunoSEQ multiplex PCR; TCRdb has only the in-frame clones, and not every one. This table has more than 110,000 clones, roughly four fifths appearing once. Sequenced material: peripheral blood. Receptors originate from a woman between 50 and 59 years old with active or convalescent COVID-19.

The chain recombines TRBV7-2 with TRBJ2-7; TRBD2 aligns across 10 bases. This CDR3 has 13 amino acids. Trimming at V came to 2 bases and at J to 7 bases, leaving 2 bases not matched to a gene. Germline CDR1 SGHTA, CDR2 FQGNSA. The CDR3 bases are TGTGCCAGCAGCTTAAGCGGGAGGGGAGAGCAGTACTTC. This codes for CASSLSGRGEQYF.

This rearrangement joins TRBV19 to TRBJ2-1; 8 bases align to TRBD2. The germline gives CDR1 LNHDA, CDR2 SQIVND (reference sequence). Germline trimming cut 4 bases from V and 2 bases from J; bases unmatched to any gene: 4. This CDR3 spans 15 amino acids. The CDR3 sequence: CASSNVAGTYNEQFF. DNA for the CDR3: TGTGCCAGTAGTAACGTAGCGGGAACCTACAATGAGCAGTTCTTC.

This chain uses TRBV15 with TRBJ1-1, with unresolved D. Deletions cut 6 bases from V and 5 bases from J, with 16 bases between. This CDR3 is built from 14 residues. Germline assignment: CDR1 LNHNV and CDR2 YYDKDF (reference sequence). The CDR3 nucleotides read TGTGCCACCAGTCCCAATCCATGGAGGACTGAAGCTTTCTTT. It codes for CATSPNPWRTEAFF. The full variable domain, rest sourced from reference TRBV15 and TRBJ1-1, is DAMVIQNPRYQVTQFGKPVTLSCSQTLNHNVMYWYQQKSSQAPKLLFHYYDKDFNNEADTPDNFQSRRPNTSFCFLDIRSPGLGDTAMYLCATSPNPWRTEAFFGQGTRLTVV.

The V call is TRBV14, the J call TRBJ1-2; D is unclear. This CDR3 has 15 residues. CDR1 and CDR2 from the germline V gene are SGHDN and FVKESK. With 0 bases removed from V and 6 bases from J, the gap between germline ends came to 14 bases. CDR3 sequence reads: CASSQDLRSPNGYTF. DNA for the CDR3: TGTGCCAGCAGCCAAGATCTTCGGAGCCCAAATGGCTACACCTTC. The whole variable domain, filled in from reference TRBV14 and TRBJ1-2, reads EAGVTQFPSHSVIEKGQTVTLRCDPISGHDNLYWYRRVMGKEIKFLLHFVKESKQDESGMPNNRFLAERTGGTYSTLKVQPAELEDSGVYFCASSQDLRSPNGYTFGSGTRLTVV.

The chain couples TRBV24-1 to TRBJ2-1, with D possibly matching TRBD2 (6 bases). The germline V gene has CDR1 KGHDR and CDR2 SFDVKD. The CDR3 runs to 15 residues. V gave up 9 bases and J gave up 7 bases, with 21 bases separating them. The CDR3 DNA sequence: TGTGCCACCCGCCGGGGGACGGCTTTGAGTAATGAGCAGTTCTTC. Translation gives CATRRGTALSNEQFF.

The CDR3 DNA reads TGCAGCGTTTCGGGGGAGTTCGGCCCGAACACTGAAGCTTTCTTT. Protein sequence: CSVSGEFGPNTEAFF. V usage is TRBV29-1 and J usage is TRBJ1-1; tentatively, D is TRBD1 (5 bases). Germline CDR1 reads SQVTM; CDR2 reads ANQGSEA. The CDR3 consists of 15 residues. V lost 5 bases and J 1 base, leaving 17 bases between the germline ends.

The rearrangement joins TRBV6-2 or TRBV6-3 to TRBJ2-7, with 12 positions matching TRBD1. Germline assignment: CDR1 MNHEY and CDR2 SVGEGT. The CDR3 is 14 amino acids. With V trimmed by 5 bases and J by 12 bases, 11 bases remained unmatched. This CDR3 is CASSTPRDRGRTYF. The CDR3 nucleotides are TGTGCCAGCAGTACCCCTCGGGACAGGGGGCGGACGTACTTC.

A remark on this clone: This CDR3 is also generated by other DNA sequences in the sample. The chain joins TRBV18 to TRBJ1-3, with D tentatively TRBD1 (6 bases). V was cut by 6 bases and J by 0 bases, with 12 bases left in between. The length of the CDR3 is 15 residues. Germline assignment: CDR1 KGHSH and CDR2 LQKENI. CDR3 region: CASSPTGNSGNTIYF. The CDR3 DNA reads as TGTGCCAGCTCTCCAACAGGGAACTCTGGAAACACCATATATTTT.

V gene TRBV30 combines with J gene TRBJ2-3; D is undetermined. CDR3 length: 13 residues. Per germline, CDR1 GTSNPN and CDR2 SVGIG (reference sequence). The V end was cut by 4 bases, the J end by 2 bases, with 10 bases between. CDR3 amino acids: CAWTRSPTDTQYF. The CDR3 DNA follows: TGTGCCTGGACCCGGTCTCCCACAGATACGCAGTATTTT.

V usage is TRBV5-1 and J usage is TRBJ1-2; 7 bases align to TRBD1. The CDR3 loop spans 15 amino acids. The V gene end was trimmed by 4 bases and the J gene end by 2 bases; junction bases not matched to a gene: 8. CDR1 is SGHRS, CDR2 YFSETQ, per germline. The CDR3 DNA reads as TGCGCCAGCAGCGAAAGACAGGGTGGGAACTATGGCTACACCTTC. Translated, it gives CASSERQGGNYGYTF.

This clone was counted a single time. This sequence joins TRBV19 and TRBJ1-1, with no clear D. This CDR3 is 16 amino acids long. CDR1 and CDR2 from the germline V gene are LNHDA and SQIVND (reference sequence). V dropped 1 base and J dropped 8 bases, with 20 bases sitting between them. CDR3 sequence (DNA): TGTGCCAGTAGTATAGGCCCTTCGAGGATGGAGAGGGAAGCTTTCTTT. It specifies CASSIGPSRMEREAFF.

The rearrangement links TRBV5-1 to TRBJ2-4; D is perhaps TRBD1 (6 bases). CDR3 length: 15 residues. The germline gives CDR1 SGHRS, CDR2 YFSETQ. The ends were cut back, 5 bases at V and 0 bases at J, with 12 bases in the middle. CDR3: CASRDSILAKNIQYF. The CDR3 region has the DNA TGCGCCAGCAGGGACAGTATATTAGCCAAAAACATTCAGTACTTC.

V usage is TRBV2 and J usage is TRBJ1-3, with 7 bases lining up with TRBD1. CDR1 SNHLY and CDR2 FYNNEI come from the germline V gene. The CDR3 length is 15 residues. The V and J ends lost 3 bases and 2 bases, in that order; junction bases with no gene match: 4. CDR3: CASSETGLAGNTIYF. In nucleotides, the CDR3 is TGTGCCAGCAGTGAGACAGGGTTGGCTGGAAACACCATATATTTT. Based on the CDR3 plus reference TRBV2 and TRBJ1-3, the full variable domain is EPEVTQTPSHQVTQMGQEVILRCVPISNHLYFYWYRQILGQKVEFLVSFYNNEISEKSEIFDDQFSVERPDGSNFTLKIRSTKLEDSAMYFCASSETGLAGNTIYFGEGSWLTVV.

This clone was recorded once. Here the CDR3 DNA reads TGTGCCAGCAGCAGGGGCTCTGGAAACACCATATATTTT. It translates to CASSRGSGNTIYF. The chain joins TRBV12-3 or TRBV12-4 to TRBJ1-3, with D possibly TRBD1 on 6 matching bases. The CDR3 totals 13 residues. Trimming removed 6 bases at V and 0 bases at J, with 6 bases between.

The chain is built from TRBV7-2 and TRBJ2-1, with 9 bases lining up with TRBD2. The CDR3 runs to 16 residues. Germline assignment: CDR1 SGHTA and CDR2 FQGNSA. Trimming at V came to 0 bases and at J to 7 bases, leaving 7 bases not matched to a gene. The CDR3 here is CASSLAPSGMGNEQFF. DNA of the CDR3: TGTGCCAGCAGCTTAGCGCCTAGCGGGATGGGGAATGAGCAGTTCTTC.

The genes are TRBV20-1 and TRBJ1-2, with a tentative D call TRBD1 (5 bases). CDR3 length: 13 amino acids. V lost 3 bases to trimming and J lost 8 bases, with 16 bases between them. Germline V gives CDR1 DFQATT, CDR2 SNEGSKA (reference sequence). CDR3 nucleotide sequence: TGCAGTGCTAGTAGTCCCCCCAAGGGGGGCTACACCTTC. The encoded protein is CSASSPPKGGYTF.

This clone was detected a few times. The V call is TRBV28, the J call TRBJ2-7; 7 positions agree with TRBD2. J lost 4 bases, V lost 2 bases, and 8 bases had no gene match. CDR1 MDHEN and CDR2 SYDVKM come from the germline V gene. This CDR3 has 15 residues. CDR3 region: CASSLTGGRVYEQYF. CDR3 DNA sequence: TGTGCCAGCAGTTTAACGGGCGGGAGAGTGTACGAGCAGTACTTC.

In this sample, this clone turned up a few times. The genes are TRBV10-3 and TRBJ1-6; a weak D match, TRBD1 (5 bases). V lost 6 bases to trimming and J lost 5 bases, with 11 bases between them. Germline V gene lookup returns CDR1 ENHRY and CDR2 SYGVKD. The length of the CDR3 is 14 residues. The CDR3 protein is CAIRRDADNSPLHF. The CDR3 DNA is TGTGCCATCAGGCGGGACGCAGATAATTCACCCCTCCACTTT.

The rearrangement links TRBV5-6 to TRBJ2-3, with 14 bases fitting TRBD2. The CDR3 covers 18 residues. The trim removed 4 bases at V and 2 bases at J, leaving 9 bases unmatched. CDR1 is SGHDT, CDR2 YYEEEE, per germline. DNA for the CDR3: TGTGCCAGCAGCGGACTAGCGGGGGGCATCGGTTACACAGATACGCAGTATTTT. It encodes CASSGLAGGIGYTDTQYF.

This rearrangement joins TRBV14 to TRBJ1-2, with D uncertain. V lost 3 bases to trimming and J lost 0 bases, with 8 bases between them. Germline lookup yields CDR1 SGHDN and CDR2 FVKESK. The CDR3 has 14 residues. In DNA form, the CDR3 reads TGTGCCAGCAGCCAGGAACAGTCTAACTATGGCTACACCTTC. This translates into CASSQEQSNYGYTF.

This clone was picked up a small number of times. This sequence joins TRBV5-1 and TRBJ1-3; D possibly corresponds to TRBD1 (5 bases). This CDR3 comprises 15 residues. Germline CDR1 and CDR2: SGHRS and YFSETQ. V was shortened by 4 bases and J by 4 bases, with 15 bases between the two germline ends. The CDR3 bases are TGCGCCAGCAGCCCGGGGGACGAGTGGGGAAACACCATATATTTT. This codes for CASSPGDEWGNTIYF.

The chain links TRBV6-5 to TRBJ2-7; D is possibly TRBD1 (6 bases). The CDR3 totals 12 residues. The ends were cut back, 6 bases at V and 7 bases at J, with 13 bases in the middle. Germline assignment: CDR1 MNHEY and CDR2 SVGAGI. CDR3 loop: CASRAGAWEQYF. CDR3 nucleotides: TGTGCCAGCAGAGCAGGGGCCTGGGAGCAGTACTTC.

The chain employs TRBV29-1 and TRBJ1-5; D is possibly TRBD1 (5 bases). From germline, CDR1 is SQVTM and CDR2 ANQGSEA. Trimming removed 6 bases at V and 1 base at J, with 13 bases between. The CDR3 covers 14 residues. CDR3 nucleotides: TGCAGCGTGGCCCAGCAGGGCAGCAATCAGCCCCAGCATTTT. Encoded protein: CSVAQQGSNQPQHF.

The chain is built from TRBV28 and TRBJ2-1; 7 positions match TRBD2. Germline loops: CDR1 MDHEN, CDR2 SYDVKM. Trimming took 2 bases from V and 6 from J; bases not matched to a gene: 4. The CDR3 has 14 residues. This chain's CDR3 is CASSLAGDINEQFF. CDR3 sequence (DNA): TGTGCCAGCAGTTTAGCGGGAGACATCAATGAGCAGTTCTTC.

This chain connects TRBV4-2 to TRBJ2-1; 10 nucleotides line up with TRBD2. V was pared by 0 bases and J by 2 bases, with 4 bases of the junction left unmatched. Germline CDR1 reads LGHNA; CDR2 reads YNFKEQ. There are 17 residues in the CDR3. In nucleotides, the CDR3 is TGTGCCAGCAGCCAAGAGTTAGCGGGAGGCCCCTACAATGAGCAGTTCTTC. Protein sequence: CASSQELAGGPYNEQFF.

About this clone: Germline is not matched at one junction end, which may reflect a read error. The chain combines TRBV13 with TRBJ2-4; TRBD1 agrees at 8 bases. CDR3 length equals 15 residues. Germline CDR1 is PRHDT and CDR2 is FYEKMQ (reference sequence). CDR3 protein: CASSYRQGAKNIQYF. CDR3 sequence (DNA): TGTGCCAGCAGCTACAGGCAGGGGGCCAAGAACATTCAGTACTTC.

This rearrangement joins TRBV6-5 to TRBJ1-5; possibly TRBD1 for D (5 bases). V lost 6 bases to trimming and J lost 5 bases, with 17 bases between them. This CDR3 is 15 amino acids long. CDR1 is MNHEY, CDR2 SVGAGI, per germline. CDR3 in DNA: TGTGCCAGCAGGGGTGCTGGGGTAGGGGATCAGCCCCAGCATTTT. Encoded protein: CASRGAGVGDQPQHF.

The chain combines TRBV30 with TRBJ2-1; D is possibly TRBD2 (5 bases). V lost 5 bases to trimming and J lost 9 bases, with 23 bases between them. CDR1 and CDR2 (germline): GTSNPN, SVGIG (reference sequence). This CDR3 is 15 amino acids long. The CDR3 DNA reads TGTGCCTGGGACTCAGCTCCGCGGACTCGCCGTGAGCAGTTCTTC. This codes for CAWDSAPRTRREQFF.

The chain links TRBV7-9 to TRBJ2-5, with 10 positions matching TRBD2. The germline CDR1 and CDR2 sequences are SEHNR and FQNEAQ (reference sequence). V dropped 5 bases and J dropped 5; count of bases not matched to a gene: 8. This CDR3 comprises 15 residues. In DNA, the CDR3 is TGTGCCAGCAGCCCTTTAGCGGGAGGCGGGGAGACCCAGTACTTC. This codes for CASSPLAGGGETQYF.

This clone was seen once. The gene calls are TRBV19 and TRBJ2-2, with 9 bases matching TRBD1. Germline V lookup: CDR1 LNHDA, CDR2 SQIVND (reference sequence). The CDR3 extends over 17 amino acids. Unmatched junction bases numbered 8, after V lost 5 bases and J lost 1 base. CDR3 protein: CASSPYPGQGNTGELFF. The DNA for the CDR3 is TGTGCCAGTAGTCCATATCCGGGACAGGGGAACACCGGGGAGCTGTTTTTT.